The clone carrying this T cell receptor (beta chain) was seen ten or more times. As yet, its antigen is unknown. The authors amplified TCR beta CDR3 regions, and they did so from RNA transcripts for repertoire sequencing. First-round RT-PCR used HTBI primers; second-round multiplex PCR followed. TCRdb re-called the multiplex PCR reads with MiXCR, one entry per CDR3 protein. There are approximately 640,000 distinct CDR3 sequences in the sample; 35% to 50% occur only once, and roughly 3% lies in the top ten. These data belong to a study of Graves' ophthalmopathy and Graves' hyperthyroidism. Turning to the study itself: Before any treatment, peripheral blood was taken at the initial diagnosis. Study-level points and caveats: Blood contained most expanded thyroid clonotypes exceeding 0.001 frequency.

This clonotype was obtained from an adult man with Graves' ophthalmopathy. What was sequenced was peripheral blood.

Here the CDR3 reads CATSRTTGDVLEQYF. Written as DNA, the CDR3 is TGTGCCACCAGCAGAACCACAGGGGACGTGTTAGAGCAGTACTTC. J is TRBJ2-7 and V is TRBV15; 7 bases map to TRBD1. This CDR3 is 15 amino acids long. The V and J ends lost 2 bases and 7 bases, in that order; junction bases with no gene match: 11. The germline gives CDR1 LNHNV, CDR2 YYDKDF (reference sequence).